This T cell receptor beta chain emerged from a study of radiotherapy plus CTLA-4 blockade in lung cancer. On the study more broadly: In around 19% of patients, objective responses were seen; roughly 30% had disease control. Study outcomes and limitations: With interferon-beta, early dynamics of blood T cell clones were reported to best predict response. Tumor-origin TCR clones grew in blood after radiotherapy plus ipilimumab.

In germline, CDR1 is GTSNPN, CDR2 SVGIG (reference sequence). The CDR3 has 12 amino acids. Deletions cut 0 bases from V and 11 bases from J, with 13 bases between. Comments on this clone: The antigen is undetermined.

Measured with immunoSEQ multiplex PCR; TCRdb has only the in-frame clones, and not every one. Among roughly 71,000 clones listed, around 80% were seen once. The TCR sequence derives from a human donor with non-small cell lung cancer who had a complete response to radiotherapy plus ipilimumab. The sequenced sample was peripheral blood, obtained from a patient treated with radiotherapy plus ipilimumab. The rearrangement joins TRBV30 to TRBJ1-2; D is perhaps TRBD1 (6 bases). The CDR3 nucleotides are TGTGCCTGGAGTGTGACTGGGGGGCAGTACACCTTC. Encoded protein: CAWSVTGGQYTF.